These T cell receptor beta chains were read from a single sample in a study of blood T cells in healthy people across ages. TCRdb re-analysed the 5' RACE reads in MiXCR, keeping a single row per CDR3 protein. The sample records some 640,000 distinct CDR3 sequences, around 49% being singletons. The sequenced material came from blood. All receptors come from a woman aged 55-69 years in good health. Each CDR3 is given with its conserved first and last residue. D genes are given only for firm matches. Only some rows state a clone size, as once, few, many or a class for expanded clones.

TRBV20-1	TRBD2	TRBJ2-1	few	CSARARLAGGGLNEQFF	TGCAGTGCTAGAGCTCGGCTAGCGGGAGGCGGGCTCAATGAGCAGTTCTTC
TRBV28	TRBD2	TRBJ2-7	-	CASRASGRAPYEQYF	TGTGCCAGCAGGGCTAGCGGGAGGGCCCCCTACGAGCAGTACTTC
TRBV29-1	TRBD1	TRBJ2-7	-	CSVEEGTDYEQYF	TGCAGCGTTGAAGAGGGGACAGACTACGAGCAGTACTTC
TRBV9	-	TRBJ2-7	-	CASSVRVGNYEQYF	TGTGCCAGCAGCGTACGCGTAGGGAACTACGAGCAGTACTTC
TRBV3-1	-	TRBJ2-7	-	CASSQGAFGLREDQYF	TGTGCCAGCAGCCAAGGGGCGTTTGGACTAAGAGAGGACCAGTACTTC
TRBV3-1	TRBD1	TRBJ2-1	few	CASSREGAGNNEQFF	TGTGCCAGCAGCCGAGAGGGGGCAGGGAACAATGAGCAGTTCTTC
TRBV15	-	TRBJ2-3	-	CATSRYSWDTQYF	TGTGCCACCAGCAGATACTCCTGGGATACGCAGTATTTT
TRBV29-1	-	TRBJ2-7	-	CSVGQGPYSEQYF	TGCAGCGTCGGCCAGGGCCCCTATTCCGAGCAGTACTTC
TRBV20-1	TRBD1	TRBJ1-5	-	CSASRGQGNQPQHF	TGCAGTGCTAGTCGAGGACAGGGGAATCAGCCCCAGCATTTT
TRBV3-1	TRBD2	TRBJ2-7	-	CVSSQGGLTGGSYEQYF	TGTGTCAGCAGCCAAGGAGGGCTAACGGGAGGATCCTACGAGCAGTACTTC
TRBV4-2	-	TRBJ2-1	-	CASSSRGGGNEQFF	TGTGCCAGCAGCTCGCGAGGGGGTGGGAATGAGCAGTTCTTC
TRBV28	-	TRBJ2-7	-	CASSGVQQGGDEQYF	TGTGCCAGCAGTGGCGTTCAACAGGGAGGCGACGAGCAGTACTTC
TRBV20-1	-	TRBJ2-7	-	CSAGRGDAYEQYF	TGCAGTGCTGGAAGGGGGGACGCTTACGAGCAGTACTTC
TRBV27	TRBD1	TRBJ2-7	-	CASSFAGGRYEQYF	TGTGCCAGCAGTTTTGCAGGGGGTCGGTACGAGCAGTACTTC
TRBV28	TRBD1	TRBJ2-7	-	CASSFGQGGREQYF	TGTGCCAGCAGTTTCGGACAGGGGGGTCGTGAGCAGTACTTC
TRBV28	-	TRBJ1-1	-	CASIRGGANTEAFF	TGTGCCAGCATTAGGGGGGGCGCGAACACTGAAGCTTTCTTT
TRBV28	TRBD1	TRBJ2-1	-	CASSYFWQGAYNEQFF	TGTGCCAGCAGTTACTTTTGGCAGGGGGCCTACAATGAGCAGTTCTTC